This T cell receptor beta chain was recorded in a study of blood T cell repertoires in COVID-19 (dated by TCRdb to 2020 to 2021). The study in broad terms: The collaborator samples originated in the United States, Italy and Spain and spanned the acute and convalescent phases of COVID-19. Subjects who had been exposed to COVID-19, were actively infected with it, or had recovered from it provided the deeply sampled blood TCRbeta repertoires that made up the dataset. The repertoires were made available in a free public database intended to serve as a resource for research on the immune response to SARS-CoV-2. Samples were obtained from the ongoing ImmuneRACE study (first 160 participants) and from some 1,200 subjects provided by 6 global collaborators. The sample metadata nearly always contained a de-identified subject ID, COVID-19 status, age in years and sex. The material from the prospective study consisted of cDNA or gDNA derived from T cells, B-cell-depleted T cells, or PBMCs. Where available, HLA class I and class II types were obtained from metadata supplied by the sample provider rather than from assay-based typing.

Each collaborating institution followed its own protocols to collect whole blood in K2EDTA tubes. For TCRbeta analysis, collaborators shipped samples as frozen whole blood, isolated PBMCs, or DNA extracted from either of those sample types. Turning to this clone: Which antigen it targets is not known. Nothing much larger sits one base from this clone, and base qualities are not available.

TCRbeta CDR3 regions were amplified from genomic DNA by means of the immunoSEQ Assay, a bias-controlled multiplex PCR. On the study's bioinformatics: Within the assay, amplification of reference gene primers was used to estimate how many nucleated cells each sample contained. To quantify the absolute abundance of each unique TCRbeta CDR3 rearrangement, sequence reads were collapsed and filtered. For each sample, productive Simpson clonality was calculated by taking the square root of Simpson's diversity index across productive rearrangements. Imported from immuneACCESS, the table was reduced by TCRdb to in-frame sequences with V and J called. These copies leave out some clones; in studies compared against another copy, an unresolved V gene accounts for under half, and the cause of the remainder is not known. That table furnishes V, J and clone size, whereas the DNA furnished D and trimming. The sample records 150,000 to 200,000 clones, roughly nine tenths of which are singletons. The ten largest account for about a quarter of the sample.

Reading from cysteine to phenylalanine, the CDR3 counts 15 amino acids. CDR3 DNA is the only sequence kept; it has 45 bases, read in frame from the first base. V and J lose 5 bases and 0 bases, and a span of 11 bases separates them. CDR1 and CDR2, per the germline V gene, are MNHEY and SVGAGI. Study-wide conclusions, independent of this receptor: The amount of clinical and demographic metadata varied by source and participant and was provided uncurated.

Source material: peripheral blood. The clonotype was recovered from a man in his 60s with acute or convalescent COVID-19. This chain joins TRBV6-5 to TRBJ1-5, with the D gene not clear enough to name. The bases are TGTGCCAGCAGTCTAGACGGGAATAGCAATCAGCCCCAGCATTTT. This gives the protein CASSLDGNSNQPQHF.